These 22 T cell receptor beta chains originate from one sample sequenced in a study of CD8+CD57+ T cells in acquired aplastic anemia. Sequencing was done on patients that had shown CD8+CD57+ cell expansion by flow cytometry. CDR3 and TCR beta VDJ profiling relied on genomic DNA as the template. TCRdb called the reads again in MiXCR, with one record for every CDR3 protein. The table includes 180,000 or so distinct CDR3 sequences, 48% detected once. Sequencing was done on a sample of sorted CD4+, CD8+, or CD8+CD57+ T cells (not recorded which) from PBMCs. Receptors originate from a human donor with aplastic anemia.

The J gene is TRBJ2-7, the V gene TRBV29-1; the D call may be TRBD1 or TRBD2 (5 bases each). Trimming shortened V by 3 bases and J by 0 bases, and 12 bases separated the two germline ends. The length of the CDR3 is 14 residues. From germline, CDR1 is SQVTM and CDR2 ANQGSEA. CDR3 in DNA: TGCAGCGTTGATGGGGGAATGAGCTCCTACGAGCAGTACTTC. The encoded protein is CSVDGGMSSYEQYF.

CDR3 nucleotides: TGTGCCACCAGCAAAGAGCGGGGGGGCGGGGATACGCAGTATTTT. This translates into CATSKERGGGDTQYF. This rearrangement joins TRBV15 to TRBJ2-3, with TRBD2 matching over 10 bases. The CDR3 covers 15 residues. From germline, CDR1 is LNHNV and CDR2 YYDKDF (reference sequence). V shed 4 bases and J 6 bases; nucleotides not matched to a gene: 7.

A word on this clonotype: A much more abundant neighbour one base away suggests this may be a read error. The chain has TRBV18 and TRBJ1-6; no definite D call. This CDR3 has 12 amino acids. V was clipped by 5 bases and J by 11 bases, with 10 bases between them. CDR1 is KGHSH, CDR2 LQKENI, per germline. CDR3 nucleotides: TGTGCCAGCTCATCCTACGATCCACCCCTCCACTTT. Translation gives CASSSYDPPLHF.

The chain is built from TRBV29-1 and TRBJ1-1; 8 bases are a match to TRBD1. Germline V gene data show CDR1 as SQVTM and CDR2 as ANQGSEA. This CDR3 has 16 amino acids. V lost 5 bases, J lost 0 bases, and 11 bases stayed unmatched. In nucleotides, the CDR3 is TGCAGCGTTCGACTAGGGGACAGGCCAATGAACACTGAAGCTTTCTTT. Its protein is CSVRLGDRPMNTEAFF.

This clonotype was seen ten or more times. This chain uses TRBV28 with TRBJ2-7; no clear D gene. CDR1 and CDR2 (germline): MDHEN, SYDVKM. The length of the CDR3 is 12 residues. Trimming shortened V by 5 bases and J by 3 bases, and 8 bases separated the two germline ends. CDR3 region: CASSGNVYEQYF. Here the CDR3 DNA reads TGTGCCAGCAGTGGCAACGTCTACGAGCAGTACTTC.

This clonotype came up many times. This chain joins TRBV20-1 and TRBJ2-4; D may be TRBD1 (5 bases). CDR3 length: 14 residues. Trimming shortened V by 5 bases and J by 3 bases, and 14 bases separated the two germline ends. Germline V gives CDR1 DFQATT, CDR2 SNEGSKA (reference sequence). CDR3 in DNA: TGCAGTGCTCTTCATGGGGCCGGCAAAAACATTCAGTACTTC. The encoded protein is CSALHGAGKNIQYF.

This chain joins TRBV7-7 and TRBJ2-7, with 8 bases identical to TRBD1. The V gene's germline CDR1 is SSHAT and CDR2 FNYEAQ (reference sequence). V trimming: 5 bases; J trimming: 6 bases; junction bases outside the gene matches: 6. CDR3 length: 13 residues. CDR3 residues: CASSPGTGSEQYF. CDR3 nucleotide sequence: TGTGCCAGCAGCCCCGGGACAGGATCCGAGCAGTACTTC.

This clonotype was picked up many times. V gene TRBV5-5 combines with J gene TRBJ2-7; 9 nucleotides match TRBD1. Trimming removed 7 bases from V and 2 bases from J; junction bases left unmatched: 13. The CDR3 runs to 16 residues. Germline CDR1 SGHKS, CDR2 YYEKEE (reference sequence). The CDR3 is CASGEGDRGFTYEQYF. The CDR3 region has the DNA TGTGCCAGCGGAGAGGGCGACAGGGGGTTCACCTACGAGCAGTACTTC.

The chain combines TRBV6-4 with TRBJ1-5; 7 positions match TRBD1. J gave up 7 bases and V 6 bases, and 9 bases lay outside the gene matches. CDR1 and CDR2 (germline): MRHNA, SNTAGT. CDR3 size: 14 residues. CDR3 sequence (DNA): TGTGCCAGCAGACCTGGGACAGTACTACAGCCCCAGCATTTT. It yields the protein CASRPGTVLQPQHF.

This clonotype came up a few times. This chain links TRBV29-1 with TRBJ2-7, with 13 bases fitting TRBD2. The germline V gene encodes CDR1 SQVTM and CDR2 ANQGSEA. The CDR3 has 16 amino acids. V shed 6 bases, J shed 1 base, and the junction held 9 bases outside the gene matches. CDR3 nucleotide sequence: TGCAGCGTCCTCGGACTAGCGGGGGAACCTTCCTACGAGCAGTACTTC. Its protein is CSVLGLAGEPSYEQYF.

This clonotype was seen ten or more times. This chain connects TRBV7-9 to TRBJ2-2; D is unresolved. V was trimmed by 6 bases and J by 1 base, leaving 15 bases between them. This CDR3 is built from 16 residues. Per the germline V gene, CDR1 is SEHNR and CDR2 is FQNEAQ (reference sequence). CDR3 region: CASSPPRLGNTGELFF. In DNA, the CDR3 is TGTGCCAGCAGTCCACCGCGACTGGGGAACACCGGGGAGCTGTTTTTT.

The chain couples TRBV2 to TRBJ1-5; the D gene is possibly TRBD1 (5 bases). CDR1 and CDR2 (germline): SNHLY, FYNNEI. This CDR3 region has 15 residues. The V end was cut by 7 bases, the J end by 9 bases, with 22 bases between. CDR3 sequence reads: CASKEGVSLDWPQHF. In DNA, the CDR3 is TGTGCCAGCAAAGAAGGGGTCAGTCTGGATTGGCCCCAGCATTTT.

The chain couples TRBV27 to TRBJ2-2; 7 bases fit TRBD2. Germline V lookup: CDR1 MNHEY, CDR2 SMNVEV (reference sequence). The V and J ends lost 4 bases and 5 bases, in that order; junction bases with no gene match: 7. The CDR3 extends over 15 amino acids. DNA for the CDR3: TGTGCCAGCAGTTCCTCCCGACTAGCAACCGGGGAGCTGTTTTTT. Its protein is CASSSSRLATGELFF.

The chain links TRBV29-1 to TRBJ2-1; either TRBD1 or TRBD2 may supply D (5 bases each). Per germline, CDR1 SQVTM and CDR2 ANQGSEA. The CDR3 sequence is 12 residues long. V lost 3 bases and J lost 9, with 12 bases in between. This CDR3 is CSVEVMGPEQFF. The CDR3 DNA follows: TGCAGCGTTGAGGTCATGGGACCTGAGCAGTTCTTC.

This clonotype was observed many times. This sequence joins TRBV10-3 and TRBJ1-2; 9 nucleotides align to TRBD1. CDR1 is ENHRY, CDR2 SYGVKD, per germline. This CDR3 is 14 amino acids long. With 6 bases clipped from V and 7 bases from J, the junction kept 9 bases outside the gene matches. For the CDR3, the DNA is TGTGCCATCAGCCGGGACAGGGAAACGTTTGGCTACACCTTC. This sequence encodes CAISRDRETFGYTF.

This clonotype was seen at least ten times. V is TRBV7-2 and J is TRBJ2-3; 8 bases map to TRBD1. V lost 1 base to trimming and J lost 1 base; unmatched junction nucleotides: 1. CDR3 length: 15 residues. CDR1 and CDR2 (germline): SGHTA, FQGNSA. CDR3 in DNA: TGTGCCAGCAGCTTAGGCAGGGGGCGCACAGATACGCAGTATTTT. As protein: CASSLGRGRTDTQYF. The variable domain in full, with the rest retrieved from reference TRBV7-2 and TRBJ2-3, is GAGVSQSPSNKVTEKGKDVELRCDPISGHTALYWYRQSLGQGLEFLIYFQGNSAPDKSGLPSDRFSAERTGGSVSTLTIQRTQQEDSAVYLCASSLGRGRTDTQYFGPGTRLTVL.

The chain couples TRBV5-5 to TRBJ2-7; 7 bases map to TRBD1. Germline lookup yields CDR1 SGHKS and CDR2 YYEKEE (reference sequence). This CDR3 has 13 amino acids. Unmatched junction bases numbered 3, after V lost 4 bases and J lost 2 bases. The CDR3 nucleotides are TGTGCCAGCAGCACAGGGGTCGCCTACGAGCAGTACTTC. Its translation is CASSTGVAYEQYF.

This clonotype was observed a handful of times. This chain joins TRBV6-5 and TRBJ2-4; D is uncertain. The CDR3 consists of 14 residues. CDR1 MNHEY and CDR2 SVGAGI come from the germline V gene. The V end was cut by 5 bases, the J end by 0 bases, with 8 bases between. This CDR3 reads CASSTLIAKNIQYF. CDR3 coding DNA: TGTGCCAGCAGTACGTTAATAGCCAAAAACATTCAGTACTTC.

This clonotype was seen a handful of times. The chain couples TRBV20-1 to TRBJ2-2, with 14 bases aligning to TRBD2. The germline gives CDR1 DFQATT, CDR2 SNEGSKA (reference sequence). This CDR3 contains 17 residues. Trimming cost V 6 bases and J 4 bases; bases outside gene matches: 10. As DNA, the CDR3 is TGCAGTGCAGACCCGGGACTAGCGGGAGTGGGCACCGGGGAGCTGTTTTTT. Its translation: CSADPGLAGVGTGELFF.

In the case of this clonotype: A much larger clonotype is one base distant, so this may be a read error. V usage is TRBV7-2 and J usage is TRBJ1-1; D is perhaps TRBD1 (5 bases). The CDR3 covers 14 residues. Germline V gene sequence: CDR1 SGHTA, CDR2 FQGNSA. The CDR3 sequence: CASSLFQGDGEASF. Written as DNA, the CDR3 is TGTGCCAGCAGCTTGTTTCAGGGCGACGGAGAGGCTTCCTTT.

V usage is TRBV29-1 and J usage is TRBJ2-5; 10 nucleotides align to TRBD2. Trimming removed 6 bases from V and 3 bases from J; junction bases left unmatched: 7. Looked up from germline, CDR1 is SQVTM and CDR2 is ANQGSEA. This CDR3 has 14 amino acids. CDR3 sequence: CSVQAGGPKETQYF. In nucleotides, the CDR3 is TGCAGCGTCCAAGCGGGAGGGCCAAAAGAGACCCAGTACTTC.

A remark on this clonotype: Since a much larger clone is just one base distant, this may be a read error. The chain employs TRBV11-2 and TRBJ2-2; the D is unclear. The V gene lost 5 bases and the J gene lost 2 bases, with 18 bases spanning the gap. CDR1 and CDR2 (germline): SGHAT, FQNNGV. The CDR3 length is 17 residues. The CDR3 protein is CASSLGCGITNTGELFF. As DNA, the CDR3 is TGTGCCAGCAGCCTTGGATGTGGGATAACTAACACCGGGGAGCTGTTTTTT.